These T cell receptor beta chains were read from a single sample in a study of early T cells in non-severe SARS-CoV-2 infection. MiXCR, applied by TCRdb to the 5' RACE reads, yields one record per CDR3 protein. Here the sample spans approximately 49,000 distinct CDR3 sequences, about 12% being singletons. Specimen: whole blood. The receptors shown here come from an adult who was a healthcare worker with PCR-confirmed SARS-CoV-2 infection or an uninfected control (not recorded which). The CDR3 runs from the conserved cysteine through the conserved F or W. The D gene is left open where the match is weak. Clone size is not always given. Where it is, it says once, few, many or a class for expanded clones.

clone_size: .
d_call: .
v_call: TRBV27
j_call: TRBJ1-6
cdr3_nt: TGTGCCAGCACCCCTGGGTCACCCCTCCACTTT
cdr3_aa: CASTPGSPLHF

clone_size: many
d_call: .
v_call: TRBV25-1
j_call: TRBJ1-6
cdr3_nt: TGTGCCAGCAGTGTGAGCTCCTATAATTCACCCCTCCACTTT
cdr3_aa: CASSVSSYNSPLHF

clone_size: few
d_call: .
v_call: TRBV6-6
j_call: TRBJ2-4
cdr3_nt: TGTGCCAGCAGTTACCACGGAGGGGGAGCCAAAAACATTCAGTACTTC
cdr3_aa: CASSYHGGGAKNIQYF

clone_size: few
d_call: .
v_call: TRBV24-1
j_call: TRBJ2-7
cdr3_nt: TGTGCCACCAGTCGCGGGACCTCCTACGAGCAGTACTTC
cdr3_aa: CATSRGTSYEQYF

clone_size: few
d_call: .
v_call: TRBV12-3/TRBV12-4
j_call: TRBJ1-2
cdr3_nt: TGTGCCAGCAGGGGCAACTATGGCTACACCTTC
cdr3_aa: CASRGNYGYTF

clone_size: many
d_call: .
v_call: TRBV7-2
j_call: TRBJ2-1
cdr3_nt: TGTGCCAGCACCTTGGGCGGGTTTTACAATGAGCAGTTCTTC
cdr3_aa: CASTLGGFYNEQFF

clone_size: many
d_call: .
v_call: TRBV20-1
j_call: TRBJ2-5
cdr3_nt: TGCAGTGCTAGAGATTGGGGCGGTGGGCAAGAGACCCAGTACTTC
cdr3_aa: CSARDWGGGQETQYF

clone_size: many
d_call: .
v_call: TRBV6-5
j_call: TRBJ1-1
cdr3_nt: TGTGCCAGCAGCTTACTTAGGGGGAACACTGAAGCTTTCTTT
cdr3_aa: CASSLLRGNTEAFF

clone_size: many
d_call: .
v_call: TRBV2
j_call: TRBJ1-6
cdr3_nt: TGTGCCAGCAGGCCAGGGTGGGGTTCACCCCTCCACTTT
cdr3_aa: CASRPGWGSPLHF

clone_size: many
d_call: .
v_call: TRBV11-1
j_call: TRBJ2-1
cdr3_nt: TGTGCCAGCAGCTTAGCATCTGGCCTCAATGAGCAGTTCTTC
cdr3_aa: CASSLASGLNEQFF

clone_size: .
d_call: TRBD2
v_call: TRBV6-1
j_call: TRBJ2-3
cdr3_nt: TGTGCCAGCAGGGAGCGGGAGTCCGCAGATACGCAGTATTTT
cdr3_aa: CASRERESADTQYF

clone_size: few
d_call: .
v_call: TRBV7-2
j_call: TRBJ2-1
cdr3_nt: TGTGCCAGCAGCCTATCAGGGGACTACAATGAGCAGTTCTTC
cdr3_aa: CASSLSGDYNEQFF